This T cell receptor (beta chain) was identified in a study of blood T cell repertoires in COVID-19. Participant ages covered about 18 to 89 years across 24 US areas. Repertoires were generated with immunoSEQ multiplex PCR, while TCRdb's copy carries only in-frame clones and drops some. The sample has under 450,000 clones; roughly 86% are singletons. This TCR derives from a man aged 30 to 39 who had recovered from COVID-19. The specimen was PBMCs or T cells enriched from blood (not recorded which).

The CDR3: CASSGTGGNEQFF. For the CDR3, the DNA is TGTGCCAGCTCCGGGACGGGGGGCAATGAGCAGTTCTTC. The gene calls are TRBV9 and TRBJ2-1; the match to TRBD2 covers 7 bases. CDR1 is SGDLS and CDR2 is YYNGEE in the germline V gene. This CDR3 is 13 amino acids long. V lost 7 bases to trimming and J lost 6 bases; unmatched junction nucleotides: 7.